Presented here are 12 T cell receptor beta chains from one specimen sequenced in a study of T cell responses to AZD1222 COVID-19 vaccine. Clones were sequenced by immunoSEQ multiplex PCR, and TCRdb holds only the in-frame ones, with some missing. Of approximately 99,000 clones in the sample, roughly 85% were seen once. The source material was peripheral blood, sampled on day 0 of AZD1222 vaccination. All receptors come from an adult in good health.

V gene TRBV11-2 combines with J gene TRBJ2-1, with 9 nucleotides matching TRBD2. CDR3 length: 17 amino acids. The V gene's germline CDR1 is SGHAT and CDR2 FQNNGV. V lost 5 bases to trimming and J lost 7 bases; unmatched junction nucleotides: 15. Here the CDR3 reads CASSALGRRGGLNEQFF. CDR3 nucleotide sequence: TGTGCCAGCAGCGCCCTAGGTCGGCGGGGGGGTCTTAATGAGCAGTTCTTC.

The rearrangement joins TRBV4-1 to TRBJ1-1; D unclear. CDR1 and CDR2 from the germline V gene are MGHRA and YSYEKL. The CDR3 is 15 amino acids. V was shortened by 4 bases and J by 1 base, with 13 bases between the two germline ends. The chain's CDR3 is CASSPSPGENTEAFF. The CDR3 DNA reads TGCGCCAGCAGCCCGTCCCCCGGGGAGAACACTGAAGCTTTCTTT.

The chain combines TRBV5-1 with TRBJ2-7; D perhaps matches TRBD2 (7 bases). Germline CDR1 reads SGHRS; CDR2 reads YFSETQ. This CDR3 is 14 amino acids long. Trimming removed 4 bases from V and 0 bases from J, with 11 bases in between. In DNA, the CDR3 is TGCGCCAGCAGCCGGGGGGCGGTCTCCTACGAGCAGTACTTC. Translated: CASSRGAVSYEQYF.

The V gene is TRBV7-9, the J gene TRBJ2-1, with D possibly being TRBD1 (5 bases). This CDR3 has 17 residues. The germline gives CDR1 SEHNR, CDR2 FQNEAQ (reference sequence). Trimming left V 4 bases short and J 6 bases short, with 22 bases between. CDR3 sequence (DNA): TGTGCCAGCAGCTCGCTTGGCGCGGACAAATGGTCCAATGAGCAGTTCTTC. It is translated as CASSSLGADKWSNEQFF. Filled out from reference TRBV7-9 and TRBJ2-1, the complete variable domain reads DTGVSQNPRHKITKRGQNVTFRCDPISEHNRLYWYRQTLGQGPEFLTYFQNEAQLEKSRLLSDRFSAERPKGSFSTLEIQRTEQGDSAMYLCASSSLGADKWSNEQFFGPGTRLTVL.

The rearrangement uses TRBV10-3 and TRBJ2-3; D ambiguous. This CDR3 is 12 amino acids long. Germline CDR1 reads ENHRY; CDR2 reads SYGVKD. The ends were cut back, 8 bases at V and 1 base at J, with 7 bases in the middle. CDR3 sequence: CAIFSGTDTQYF. In DNA form, the CDR3 reads TGTGCCATCTTCTCAGGCACAGATACGCAGTATTTT.

This clone was counted a single time. The chain carries TRBV7-9 and TRBJ2-1; no clear D gene. The CDR3 runs to 15 residues. Germline CDR1 is SEHNR and CDR2 is FQNEAQ (reference sequence). V shed 8 bases and J shed 8 bases, with 22 bases lying between them. This CDR3 reads CASGPLWLPPDEQFF. CDR3 DNA sequence: TGTGCCAGCGGCCCTCTGTGGCTACCGCCAGATGAGCAGTTCTTC.

This chain joins TRBV7-8 and TRBJ1-6; D remains unclear. V lost 1 base and J lost 6, with 13 bases in between. The CDR3 extends over 16 amino acids. Germline V gene data show CDR1 as SGHVS and CDR2 as FQNEAQ. CDR3 bases: TGTGCCAGCAGCTTAGACGGCGGCCGACGTAATTCACCCCTCCACTTT. It specifies CASSLDGGRRNSPLHF.

This sequence joins TRBV19 and TRBJ1-1; no clear D gene. The CDR3 spans 12 residues. V was cut by 5 bases and J by 8 bases, with 12 bases left in between. Germline V gene sequence: CDR1 LNHDA, CDR2 SQIVND (reference sequence). CDR3 coding DNA: TGTGCCAGTAGTTATGGCGGCCTAGAAGCTTTCTTT. Translating gives CASSYGGLEAFF.

In DNA form, the CDR3 reads TGTGCCAGCAGTTACCTAGCGGGAGCCAAGGATGAGCAGTTCTTC. Residues: CASSYLAGAKDEQFF. The chain joins TRBV27 to TRBJ2-1, with 10 bases matching TRBD2. Trimming removed 4 bases from V and 8 bases from J; junction bases left unmatched: 8. The CDR3 consists of 15 residues. The germline V gene has CDR1 MNHEY and CDR2 SMNVEV (reference sequence).

V usage is TRBV28 and J usage is TRBJ1-1; D is uncertain. From germline, CDR1 is MDHEN and CDR2 SYDVKM. Trimming took 8 bases from V and 4 from J, leaving 8 bases between them. CDR3 size: 11 residues. The CDR3 coding sequence is TGTGCCAGCCAACTGACCACTGAAGCTTTCTTT. Amino acids: CASQLTTEAFF.

The chain joins TRBV10-3 to TRBJ1-3; D is possibly TRBD1 (6 bases). CDR1 ENHRY and CDR2 SYGVKD come from the germline V gene. The CDR3 sequence is 15 residues long. V was cut by 7 bases and J by 0 bases, with 13 bases left in between. DNA for the CDR3: TGTGCCATCACCTTTCAGGGGAGCTCTGGAAACACCATATATTTT. Its translation is CAITFQGSSGNTIYF.

This clone was recorded a few times. The rearrangement uses TRBV13 and TRBJ1-3, with TRBD1 identical over 7 bases. The CDR3 runs 17 residues. V lost 1 base, J lost 0 bases, and 6 bases stayed unmatched. The V gene's germline CDR1 is PRHDT and CDR2 FYEKMQ (reference sequence). The CDR3 reads CASSLEAGGYSGNTIYF. CDR3 DNA: TGTGCCAGCAGCTTAGAGGCAGGGGGTTACTCTGGAAACACCATATATTTT.